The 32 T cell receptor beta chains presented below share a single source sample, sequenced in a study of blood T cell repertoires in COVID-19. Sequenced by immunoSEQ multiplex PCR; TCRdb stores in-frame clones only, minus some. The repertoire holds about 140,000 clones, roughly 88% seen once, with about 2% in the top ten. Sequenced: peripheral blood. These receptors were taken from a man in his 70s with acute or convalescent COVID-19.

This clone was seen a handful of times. The CDR3 here is CASSSRGTTDTQYF. In nucleotides, the CDR3 is TGTGCCAGCAGCTCTCGGGGAACAACAGATACGCAGTATTTT. J is TRBJ2-3 and V is TRBV5-4, with D perhaps matching TRBD2 (5 bases). Germline CDR1 reads SGHNT; CDR2 reads YYREEE (reference sequence). The CDR3 is made up of 14 amino acids. Trimming pared 3 bases from V and 3 bases from J, leaving 11 bases between.

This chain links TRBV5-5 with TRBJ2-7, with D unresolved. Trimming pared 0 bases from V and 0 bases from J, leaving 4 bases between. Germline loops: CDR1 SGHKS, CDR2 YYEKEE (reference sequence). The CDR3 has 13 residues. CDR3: CASSLASSYEQYF. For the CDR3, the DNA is TGTGCCAGCAGCTTGGCCAGCTCCTACGAGCAGTACTTC.

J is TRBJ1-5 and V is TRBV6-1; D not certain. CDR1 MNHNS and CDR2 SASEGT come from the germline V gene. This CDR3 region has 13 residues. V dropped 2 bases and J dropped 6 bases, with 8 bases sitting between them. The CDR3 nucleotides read TGTGCCAGCAGTGAATCTCCACTTCAGCCCCAGCATTTT. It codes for CASSESPLQPQHF.

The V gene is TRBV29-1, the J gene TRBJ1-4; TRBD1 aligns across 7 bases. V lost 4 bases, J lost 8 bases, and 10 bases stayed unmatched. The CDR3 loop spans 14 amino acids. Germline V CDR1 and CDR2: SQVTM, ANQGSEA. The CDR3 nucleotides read TGCAGCGTTGCCATCCGGGACAGTACCGAAAAACTGTTTTTT. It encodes CSVAIRDSTEKLFF.

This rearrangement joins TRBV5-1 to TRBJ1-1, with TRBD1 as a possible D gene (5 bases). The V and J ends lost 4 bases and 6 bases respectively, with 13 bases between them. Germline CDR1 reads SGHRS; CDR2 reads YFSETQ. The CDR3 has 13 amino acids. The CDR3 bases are TGCGCCAGCAGCATAGGGGATAGGGCTGAAGCTTTCTTT. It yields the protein CASSIGDRAEAFF.

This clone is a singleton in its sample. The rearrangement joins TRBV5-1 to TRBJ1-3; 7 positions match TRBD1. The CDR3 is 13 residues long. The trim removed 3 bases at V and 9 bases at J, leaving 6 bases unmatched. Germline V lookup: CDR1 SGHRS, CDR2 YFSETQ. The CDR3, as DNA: TGCGCCAGCAGCTCGGGACAGTACCGCACCATATATTTT. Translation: CASSSGQYRTIYF.

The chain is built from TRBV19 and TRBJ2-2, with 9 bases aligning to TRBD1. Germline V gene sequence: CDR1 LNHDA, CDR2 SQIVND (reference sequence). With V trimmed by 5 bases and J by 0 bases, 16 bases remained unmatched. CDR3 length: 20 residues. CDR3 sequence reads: CASSLPGQGRSGSNTGELFF. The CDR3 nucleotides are TGTGCCAGTAGTCTGCCGGGACAGGGTAGATCCGGATCGAACACCGGGGAGCTGTTTTTT.

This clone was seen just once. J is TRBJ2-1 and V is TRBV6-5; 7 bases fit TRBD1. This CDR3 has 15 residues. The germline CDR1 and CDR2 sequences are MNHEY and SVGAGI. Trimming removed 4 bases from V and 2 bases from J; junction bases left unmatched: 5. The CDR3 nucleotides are TGTGCCAGCAGTTTCACCACAGGGGCCTACAATGAGCAGTTCTTC. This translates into CASSFTTGAYNEQFF.

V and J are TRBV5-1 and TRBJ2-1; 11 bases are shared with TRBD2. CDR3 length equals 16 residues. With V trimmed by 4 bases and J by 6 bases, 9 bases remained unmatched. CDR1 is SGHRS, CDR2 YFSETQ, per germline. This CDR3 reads CASSVEVSGRVNEQFF. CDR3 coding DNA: TGCGCCAGCAGCGTGGAGGTTAGCGGGAGGGTCAATGAGCAGTTCTTC.

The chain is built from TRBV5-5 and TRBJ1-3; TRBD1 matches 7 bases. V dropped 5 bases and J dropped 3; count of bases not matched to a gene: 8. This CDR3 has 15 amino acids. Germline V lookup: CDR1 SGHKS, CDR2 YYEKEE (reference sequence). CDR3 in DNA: TGTGCCAGCAGTTTCAATTGGGACAGTGGAAACACCATATATTTT. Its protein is CASSFNWDSGNTIYF.

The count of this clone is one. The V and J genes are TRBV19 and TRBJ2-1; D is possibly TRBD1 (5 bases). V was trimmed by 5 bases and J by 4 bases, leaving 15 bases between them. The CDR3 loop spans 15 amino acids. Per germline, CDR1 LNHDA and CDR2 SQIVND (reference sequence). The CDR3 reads CASSPSGQGYNEQFF. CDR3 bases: TGTGCCAGTAGTCCCTCAGGGCAAGGGTACAATGAGCAGTTCTTC.

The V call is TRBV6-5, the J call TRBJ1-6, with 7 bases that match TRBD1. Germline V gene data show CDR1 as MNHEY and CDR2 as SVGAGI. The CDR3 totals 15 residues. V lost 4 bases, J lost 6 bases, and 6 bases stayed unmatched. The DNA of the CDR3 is TGTGCCAGCAGTTCAAAGACAGGGACTAATTCACCCCTCCACTTT. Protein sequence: CASSSKTGTNSPLHF.

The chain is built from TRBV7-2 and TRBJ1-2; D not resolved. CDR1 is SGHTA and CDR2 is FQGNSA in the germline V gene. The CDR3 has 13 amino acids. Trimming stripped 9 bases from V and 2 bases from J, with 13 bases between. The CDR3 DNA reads TGTGCCAGTGCGCGGGCCGGCAACTATGGCTACACCTTC. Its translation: CASARAGNYGYTF.

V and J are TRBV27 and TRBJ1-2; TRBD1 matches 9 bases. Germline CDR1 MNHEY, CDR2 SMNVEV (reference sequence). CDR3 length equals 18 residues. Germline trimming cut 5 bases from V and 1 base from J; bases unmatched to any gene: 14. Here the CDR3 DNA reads TGTGCCAGCAGTCGTTTGTTTTTGGGACAGGGTTATAACTATGGCTACACCTTC. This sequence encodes CASSRLFLGQGYNYGYTF.

The CDR3 spells CASSGYGGAQDEQYF. CDR3 nucleotide sequence: TGCGCCAGCAGCGGATACGGGGGGGCCCAGGACGAGCAGTACTTC. V gene TRBV4-1 combines with J gene TRBJ2-7, with 8 bases lining up with TRBD2. With 5 bases clipped from V and 5 bases from J, the junction kept 11 bases outside the gene matches. The CDR3 has 15 amino acids. CDR1 and CDR2 from the germline V gene are MGHRA and YSYEKL.

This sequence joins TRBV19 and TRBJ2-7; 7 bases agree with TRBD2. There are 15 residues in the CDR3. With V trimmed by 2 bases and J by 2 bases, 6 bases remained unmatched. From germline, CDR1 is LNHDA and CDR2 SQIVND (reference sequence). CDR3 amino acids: CASSIREGLTYEQYF. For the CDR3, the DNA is TGTGCCAGTAGTATAAGGGAGGGATTAACCTACGAGCAGTACTTC. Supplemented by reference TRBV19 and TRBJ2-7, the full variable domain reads DGGITQSPKYLFRKEGQNVTLSCEQNLNHDAMYWYRQDPGQGLRLIYYSQIVNDFQKGDIAEGYSVSREKKESFPLTVTSAQKNPTAFYLCASSIREGLTYEQYFGPGTRLTVT.

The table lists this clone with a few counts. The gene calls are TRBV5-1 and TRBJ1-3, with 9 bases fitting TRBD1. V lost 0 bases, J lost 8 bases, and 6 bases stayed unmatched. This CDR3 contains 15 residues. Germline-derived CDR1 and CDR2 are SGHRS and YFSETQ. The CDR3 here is CASSLGDRQGDTIYF. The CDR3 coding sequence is TGCGCCAGCAGCTTGGGGGATCGACAGGGGGACACCATATATTTT.

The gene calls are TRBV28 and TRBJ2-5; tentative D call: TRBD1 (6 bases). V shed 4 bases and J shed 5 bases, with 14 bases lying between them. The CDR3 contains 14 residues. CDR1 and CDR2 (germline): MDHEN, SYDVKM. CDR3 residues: CASSSAQGHETQYF. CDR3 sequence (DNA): TGTGCCAGCAGTTCGGCACAGGGTCACGAGACCCAGTACTTC.

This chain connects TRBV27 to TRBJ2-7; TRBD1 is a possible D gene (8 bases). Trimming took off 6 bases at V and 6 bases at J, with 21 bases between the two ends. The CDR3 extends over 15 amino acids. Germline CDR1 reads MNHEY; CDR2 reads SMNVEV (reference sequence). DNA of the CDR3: TGTGCCAGCAGACCTACAGGGGGGGGAGCCCTCGAGCAGTACTTC. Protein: CASRPTGGGALEQYF.

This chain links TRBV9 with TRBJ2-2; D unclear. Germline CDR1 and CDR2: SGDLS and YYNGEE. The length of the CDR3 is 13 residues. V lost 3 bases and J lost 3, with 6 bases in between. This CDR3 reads CASSAQDTGELFF. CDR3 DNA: TGTGCCAGCAGCGCGCAGGACACCGGGGAGCTGTTTTTT.

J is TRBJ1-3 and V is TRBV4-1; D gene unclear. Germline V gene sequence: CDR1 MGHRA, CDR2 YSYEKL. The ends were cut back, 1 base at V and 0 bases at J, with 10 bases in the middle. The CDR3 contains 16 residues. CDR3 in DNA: TGCGCCAGCAGCCAAGGTCTCCCAGGCTCTGGAAACACCATATATTTT. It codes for CASSQGLPGSGNTIYF.

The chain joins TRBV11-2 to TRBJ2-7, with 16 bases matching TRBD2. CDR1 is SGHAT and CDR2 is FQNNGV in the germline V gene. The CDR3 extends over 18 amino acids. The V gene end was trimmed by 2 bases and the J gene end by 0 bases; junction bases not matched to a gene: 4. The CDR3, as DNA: TGTGCCAGCAGCTTATCGGGACTAGCGGGAGGGAGCTCCTACGAGCAGTACTTC. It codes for CASSLSGLAGGSSYEQYF.

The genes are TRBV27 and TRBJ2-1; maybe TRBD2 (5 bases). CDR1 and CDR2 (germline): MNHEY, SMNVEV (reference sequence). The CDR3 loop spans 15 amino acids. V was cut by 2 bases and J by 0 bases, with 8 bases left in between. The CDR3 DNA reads TGTGCCAGCAGTTTAGTGGGAGCCTCCTACAATGAGCAGTTCTTC. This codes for CASSLVGASYNEQFF.

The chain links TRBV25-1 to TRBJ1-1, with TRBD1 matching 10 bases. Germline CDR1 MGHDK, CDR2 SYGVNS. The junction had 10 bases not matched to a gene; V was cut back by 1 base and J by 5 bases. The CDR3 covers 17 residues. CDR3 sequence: CASSESGQGKGKTEAFF. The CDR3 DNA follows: TGTGCCAGCAGTGAATCGGGACAGGGGAAGGGGAAGACTGAAGCTTTCTTT.

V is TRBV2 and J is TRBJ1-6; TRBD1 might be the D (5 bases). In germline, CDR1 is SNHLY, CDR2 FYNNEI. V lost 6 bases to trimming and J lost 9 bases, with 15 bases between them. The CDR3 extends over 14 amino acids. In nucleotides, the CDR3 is TGTGCCAGCAGGGGGGACTACTCCTCTTCACCCCTCCACTTT. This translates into CASRGDYSSSPLHF.

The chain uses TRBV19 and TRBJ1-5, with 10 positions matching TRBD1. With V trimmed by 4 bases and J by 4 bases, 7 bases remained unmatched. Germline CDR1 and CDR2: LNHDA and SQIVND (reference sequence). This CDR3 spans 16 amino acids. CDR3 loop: CASSTTGQGENQPQHF. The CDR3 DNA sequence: TGTGCCAGTAGTACGACCGGACAGGGGGAAAATCAGCCCCAGCATTTT.

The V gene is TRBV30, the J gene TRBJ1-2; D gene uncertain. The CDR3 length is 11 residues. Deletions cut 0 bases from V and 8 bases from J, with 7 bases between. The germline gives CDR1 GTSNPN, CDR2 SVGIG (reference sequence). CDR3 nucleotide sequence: TGTGCCTGGAGTGTAGCGGGGGGCTACACCTTC. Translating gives CAWSVAGGYTF.

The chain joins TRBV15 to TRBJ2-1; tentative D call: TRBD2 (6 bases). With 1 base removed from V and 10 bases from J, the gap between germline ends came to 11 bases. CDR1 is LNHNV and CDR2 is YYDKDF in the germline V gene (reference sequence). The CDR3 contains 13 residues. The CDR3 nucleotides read TGTGCCACCAGCAGAGTTCTAGCGCGGGAGCAGTTCTTC. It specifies CATSRVLAREQFF.

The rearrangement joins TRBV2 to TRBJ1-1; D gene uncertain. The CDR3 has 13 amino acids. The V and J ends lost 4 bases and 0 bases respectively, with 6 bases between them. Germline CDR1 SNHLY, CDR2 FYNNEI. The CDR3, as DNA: TGTGCCAGCAGTGGCACAGTGAACACTGAAGCTTTCTTT. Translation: CASSGTVNTEAFF.

The CDR3 bases are TGTGCCAGCGGAACAACAGGGCGGTATCAGCCCCAGCATTTT. It encodes CASGTTGRYQPQHF. The genes are TRBV2 and TRBJ1-5; D might be TRBD1 (6 bases). The CDR3 runs to 14 residues. The V gene lost 8 bases and the J gene lost 5 bases, with 16 bases spanning the gap. Germline loops: CDR1 SNHLY, CDR2 FYNNEI.

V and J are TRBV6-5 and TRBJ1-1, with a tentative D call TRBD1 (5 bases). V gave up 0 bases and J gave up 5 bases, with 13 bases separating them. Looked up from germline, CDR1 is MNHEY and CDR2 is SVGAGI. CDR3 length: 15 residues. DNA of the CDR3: TGTGCCAGCAGTTACTCGAGGTCTCAGGGAACTGAAGCTTTCTTT. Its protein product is CASSYSRSQGTEAFF.

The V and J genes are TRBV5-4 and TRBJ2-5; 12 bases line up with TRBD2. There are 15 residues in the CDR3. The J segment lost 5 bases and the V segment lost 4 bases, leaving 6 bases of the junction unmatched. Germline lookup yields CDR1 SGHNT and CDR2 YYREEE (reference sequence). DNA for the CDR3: TGTGCCAGCAGCCTAAGACTAGCGGGAGAGGAGACCCAGTACTTC. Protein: CASSLRLAGEETQYF.